The 16 T cell receptor beta chains below all came from one sample that was sequenced in a study of cytomegalovirus exposure and HLA in healthy donors. Clones were sequenced by immunoSEQ multiplex PCR, and TCRdb holds only the in-frame ones, with some missing. The repertoire holds some 140,000 clones, with 84% as singletons. Sequencing was performed on PBMCs. The receptors were sampled from a woman aged 25 to 39 in good health and CMV-seronegative.

The J gene is TRBJ1-2, the V gene TRBV5-1, with D perhaps matching TRBD1 (5 bases). The V end was cut by 4 bases, the J end by 4 bases, with 14 bases between. Looked up from germline, CDR1 is SGHRS and CDR2 is YFSETQ. The CDR3 covers 14 residues. CDR3 sequence reads: CASSGSGVGYGYTF. CDR3 nucleotides: TGCGCCAGCAGCGGGTCGGGGGTGGGCTATGGCTACACCTTC.

The chain employs TRBV4-1 and TRBJ1-3; a weak D match, TRBD1 (5 bases). The CDR3 spans 16 residues. V dropped 4 bases and J dropped 0 bases, with 13 bases sitting between them. Germline assignment: CDR1 MGHRA and CDR2 YSYEKL. CDR3 in amino acids: CASSPWGGSSGNTIYF. CDR3 in DNA: TGCGCCAGCAGCCCCTGGGGGGGAAGCTCTGGAAACACCATATATTTT.

The chain recombines TRBV9 with TRBJ1-1; the D gene is possibly TRBD1 (6 bases). Germline V gene data show CDR1 as SGDLS and CDR2 as YYNGEE. The V end lost 5 bases, the J end lost 4 bases, and 18 bases lay between the germline ends. CDR3 length equals 15 residues. CDR3 DNA sequence: TGTGCCAGCAGGCTGGATCAGGGGTCGTCCACTGAAGCTTTCTTT. It yields the protein CASRLDQGSSTEAFF.

The gene calls are TRBV6-5 and TRBJ1-2; 9 nucleotides match TRBD1. Germline CDR1 MNHEY, CDR2 SVGAGI. V trimming: 5 bases; J trimming: 5 bases; junction bases outside the gene matches: 0. The CDR3 is 12 residues long. CDR3 sequence reads: CASSGQGYGYTF. CDR3 in DNA: TGTGCCAGCAGTGGACAGGGGTATGGCTACACCTTC.

This clone was seen a single time. The chain uses TRBV7-2 and TRBJ1-3, with TRBD1 matching 7 bases. The CDR3 runs 13 residues. Germline-derived CDR1 and CDR2 are SGHTA and FQGNSA. The trim removed 4 bases at V and 4 bases at J, leaving 1 base unmatched. The CDR3 is CASSSGQGNTIYF. Written as DNA, the CDR3 is TGTGCCAGCAGCTCGGGACAGGGAAACACCATATATTTT.

The chain combines TRBV5-4 with TRBJ2-1; possible D gene TRBD1, 6 bases. This CDR3 has 15 residues. Germline V gene sequence: CDR1 SGHNT, CDR2 YYREEE (reference sequence). V gave up 3 bases and J gave up 4 bases, with 14 bases separating them. CDR3 coding DNA: TGTGCCAGCAGCTCACGGGACACGGGTTACAATGAGCAGTTCTTC. It encodes CASSSRDTGYNEQFF.

V and J are TRBV7-2 and TRBJ2-7; a weak D match, TRBD2 (5 bases). Trimming took off 5 bases at V and 3 bases at J, with 11 bases between the two ends. The germline V gene has CDR1 SGHTA and CDR2 FQGNSA. The CDR3 totals 13 residues. CDR3 loop: CASSLTRDYEQYF. The DNA for the CDR3 is TGTGCCAGCAGCCTAACACGGGACTACGAGCAGTACTTC.

Points on this clone: Other DNA sequences in the sample encode the same CDR3. This chain connects TRBV5-1 to TRBJ1-2, with D tentatively TRBD1 (5 bases). Germline V lookup: CDR1 SGHRS, CDR2 YFSETQ. V dropped 0 bases and J dropped 4 bases, with 7 bases sitting between them. The CDR3 covers 13 residues. The CDR3 protein is CASSLDRFYGYTF. CDR3 nucleotide sequence: TGCGCCAGCAGCTTGGACAGGTTCTATGGCTACACCTTC. Looking up the rest from reference TRBV5-1 and TRBJ1-2 gives the full variable domain: KAGVTQTPRYLIKTRGQQVTLSCSPISGHRSVSWYQQTPGQGLQFLFEYFSETQRNKGNFPGRFSGRQFSNSRSEMNVSTLELGDSALYLCASSLDRFYGYTFGSGTRLTVV.

This chain connects TRBV2 to TRBJ1-1; 7 nucleotides align to TRBD1. Looked up from germline, CDR1 is SNHLY and CDR2 is FYNNEI. CDR3 length equals 11 residues. J lost 10 bases, V lost 5 bases, and 4 bases had no gene match. The CDR3, as DNA: TGTGCCAGCAGTCAGGGGGGAGGAGCTTTCTTT. Translated, it gives CASSQGGGAFF.

V is TRBV18 and J is TRBJ1-1; 9 bases map to TRBD1. CDR1 and CDR2 from the germline V gene are KGHSH and LQKENI. The trim removed 5 bases at V and 4 bases at J, leaving 5 bases unmatched. CDR3 length: 14 amino acids. DNA for the CDR3: TGTGCCAGCTCAGCTCTACAGGGGGCCACTGAAGCTTTCTTT. Amino acid sequence: CASSALQGATEAFF.

In its sample, this clone was seen once. The chain joins TRBV7-8 to TRBJ1-3; D is perhaps TRBD1 (6 bases). The CDR3 is made up of 14 amino acids. V was clipped by 6 bases and J by 4 bases, with 13 bases between them. From germline, CDR1 is SGHVS and CDR2 FQNEAQ. CDR3 residues: CASSLGGRGNTIYF. Written as DNA, the CDR3 is TGTGCCAGCAGTCTAGGGGGTCGCGGAAACACCATATATTTT.

The V gene is TRBV10-2, the J gene TRBJ2-5; 12 bases are shared with TRBD2. Germline lookup yields CDR1 WSHSY and CDR2 SAAADI. The CDR3 sequence is 17 residues long. The trim removed 4 bases at V and 2 bases at J, leaving 8 bases unmatched. CDR3 coding DNA: TGCGCCAGCAGTGTCTTATCTCTAGCGGGGGGGCAAGAGACCCAGTACTTC. It yields the protein CASSVLSLAGGQETQYF.

The rearrangement links TRBV5-4 to TRBJ1-1, with TRBD1 identical over 9 bases. The CDR3 totals 14 residues. The germline CDR1 and CDR2 sequences are SGHNT and YYREEE (reference sequence). Losses at the gene ends were 2 bases for V and 6 bases for J; bases not matched to a gene: 5. CDR3 coding DNA: TGTGCCAGCAGCTTTGGGACAGGGTTGCCTGAAGCTTTCTTT. Translated, it gives CASSFGTGLPEAFF.

This clone was seen a few times. The V call is TRBV29-1, the J call TRBJ1-2; TRBD1 matches 8 bases. The CDR3 length is 13 residues. The junction had 10 bases not matched to a gene; V was cut back by 5 bases and J by 8 bases. Germline V gene lookup returns CDR1 SQVTM and CDR2 ANQGSEA. The DNA for the CDR3 is TGCAGCGTTCCCATAGACAGGGGCGGGGGCTACACCTTC. This gives the protein CSVPIDRGGGYTF.

J is TRBJ2-7 and V is TRBV4-1, with 10 bases that match TRBD1. V gave up 0 bases and J gave up 3 bases; unmatched junction bases: 2. Germline loops: CDR1 MGHRA, CDR2 YSYEKL. The CDR3 runs 15 residues. CDR3 region: CASSQDDRGLYEQYF. The CDR3 nucleotides are TGCGCCAGCAGCCAAGATGACAGGGGGCTCTACGAGCAGTACTTC.

The chain joins TRBV5-6 to TRBJ2-7; no clear D. CDR3 length: 12 residues. The germline CDR1 and CDR2 sequences are SGHDT and YYEEEE. V was shortened by 3 bases and J by 0 bases, with 4 bases between the two germline ends. The CDR3 nucleotides are TGTGCCAGCAGCTGGGCCTCCTACGAGCAGTACTTC. This gives the protein CASSWASYEQYF. The full variable domain, completed using reference TRBV5-6 and TRBJ2-7, is DAGVTQSPTHLIKTRGQQVTLRCSPKSGHDTVSWYQQALGQGPQFIFQYYEEEERQRGNFPDRFSGHQFPNYSSELNVNALLLGDSALYLCASSWASYEQYFGPGTRLTVT.